One sample yielded the 23 T cell receptor beta chains listed below, sequenced in a study of T cells in Graves' hyperthyroidism and ophthalmopathy (dated by TCRdb to between 2017 and 2020). The library was produced with multiplex PCR. Sequencing was performed on an Illumina HiSeq 2000. The TCR beta CDR3 regions were amplified from the RNA transcripts. A first-round RT-PCR of the TCR CDR3 used the HTBI primer set with the Qiagen OneStep RT-PCR kit. The raw public reads went through TCRdb reprocessing: fastp at Q25, MiXCR clone calling, in-frame beta chains kept. One record per CDR3 amino acid sequence lists the most common genes and DNA. Within this sample are 640,000 or so distinct CDR3 sequences, with roughly 15% of them counted one time only. The ten largest clones add up to 3.5% to 4.5% of the sample. Sample: blood. All receptors come from a woman aged 40-49 years with Graves' ophthalmopathy.

This clonotype came up many times. The chain recombines TRBV12-3 or TRBV12-4 with TRBJ1-1, with D possibly TRBD1 on 5 matching bases. The CDR3 is made up of 12 amino acids. V lost 10 bases to trimming and J lost 2 bases, with 11 bases between them. CDR3 sequence (DNA): TGTGCCATCGGGACGGGAAACACTGAAGCTTTCTTT. Its translation: CAIGTGNTEAFF.

This clonotype was counted many times. V is TRBV27 and J is TRBJ2-3; 10 nucleotides match TRBD2. V was clipped by 5 bases and J by 5 bases; unmatched bases: 7. The CDR3 runs to 15 residues. Germline V gene data show CDR1 as MNHEY and CDR2 as SMNVEV (reference sequence). The CDR3 region has the DNA TGTGCCAGCAGTCTCATAGCGGGAGGAGGAGATACGCAGTATTTT. It codes for CASSLIAGGGDTQYF.

CDR3 amino acids: CASSHSVGGHVNTEAFF. CDR3 in DNA: TGTGCCAGCTCACATTCGGTTGGGGGGCATGTGAACACTGAAGCTTTCTTT. This chain uses TRBV18 with TRBJ1-1; D is perhaps TRBD1 (6 bases). Germline V lookup: CDR1 KGHSH, CDR2 LQKENI. Deletions cut 4 bases from V and 0 bases from J, with 18 bases between. This CDR3 is 17 amino acids long.

About this clonotype: One junction end disagrees with the germline gene, perhaps due to a read error. This chain connects TRBV6-4 to TRBJ1-3; 7 bases map to TRBD1. This CDR3 spans 15 amino acids. Germline CDR1 reads MRHNA; CDR2 reads SNTAGT. The CDR3 nucleotides read TGTGCCAGCAGTTACTCCCAGGGGGCTGGAAACACCATATATTTT. Encoded protein: CASSYSQGAGNTIYF.

This clonotype was seen ten or more times. V and J are TRBV12-3 or TRBV12-4 and TRBJ1-1; no definite D call. The V gene lost 2 bases and the J gene lost 3 bases, with 10 bases spanning the gap. This CDR3 is built from 14 residues. CDR3 in DNA: TGTGCCAGCAGTTTACAGGCCGGGGACACTGAAGCTTTCTTT. This codes for CASSLQAGDTEAFF.

CDR3 DNA sequence: TGCAGCGTTTGGACAGCGGGTGCCGGGAGCACCTACGAGCAGTACTTC. Its protein is CSVWTAGAGSTYEQYF. This chain joins TRBV29-1 and TRBJ2-7; D tentatively fits TRBD1 or TRBD2 (6 bases each). V gave up 5 bases and J gave up 2 bases, with 22 bases separating them. The germline V gene has CDR1 SQVTM and CDR2 ANQGSEA. The length of the CDR3 is 16 residues.

This clonotype was counted at least ten times. This rearrangement joins TRBV11-1 to TRBJ1-1; D gene uncertain. With 4 bases removed from V and 1 base from J, the gap between germline ends came to 10 bases. From germline, CDR1 is SGHAT and CDR2 FQDESV (reference sequence). The CDR3 spans 14 residues. CDR3 loop: CASSSSGRNTEAFF. CDR3 nucleotides: TGTGCCAGCAGCTCTTCCGGGAGGAACACTGAAGCTTTCTTT.

The CDR3 nucleotides read TGTGCCAGCAGCTTTATTGCGGGAGTAGAGACCCAGTACTTC. Protein sequence: CASSFIAGVETQYF. This rearrangement joins TRBV11-2 to TRBJ2-5; 7 bases agree with TRBD2. This CDR3 region has 14 residues. Germline V gene lookup returns CDR1 SGHAT and CDR2 FQNNGV. V was clipped by 3 bases and J by 4 bases; unmatched bases: 5.

The table lists this clonotype with many counts. The chain employs TRBV5-1 and TRBJ1-1; 8 bases are a match to TRBD1. This CDR3 region has 14 residues. The V segment lost 4 bases and the J segment 6 bases; nucleotides outside the gene matches: 8. CDR1 is SGHRS, CDR2 YFSETQ, per germline. The CDR3 sequence is CASSRAGGKAEAFF. The DNA of the CDR3 is TGCGCCAGCAGCAGAGCAGGGGGCAAGGCTGAAGCTTTCTTT. Looking up the rest from reference TRBV5-1 and TRBJ1-1 gives the full variable domain: KAGVTQTPRYLIKTRGQQVTLSCSPISGHRSVSWYQQTPGQGLQFLFEYFSETQRNKGNFPGRFSGRQFSNSRSEMNVSTLELGDSALYLCASSRAGGKAEAFFGQGTRLTVV.

The chain couples TRBV29-1 to TRBJ2-2; D may correspond to TRBD1 or TRBD2 (5 bases each). Germline CDR1 is SQVTM and CDR2 is ANQGSEA. The germline V and J ends were trimmed by 5 bases and 6 bases, with 13 bases remaining between them. CDR3 size: 13 residues. Here the CDR3 reads CSVWLGRPGELFF. DNA of the CDR3: TGCAGCGTTTGGTTGGGACGGCCCGGGGAGCTGTTTTTT.

The gene calls are TRBV29-1 and TRBJ2-7; tentatively, D is TRBD2 (6 bases). Germline loops: CDR1 SQVTM, CDR2 ANQGSEA. Deletions cut 8 bases from V and 1 base from J, with 12 bases between. The CDR3 runs to 12 residues. The CDR3 reads CSPLRGSYEQYF. Written as DNA, the CDR3 is TGCAGCCCCCTCCGGGGGTCCTACGAGCAGTACTTC.

This clonotype was picked up many times. V and J are TRBV11-2 and TRBJ2-2, with 9 bases matching TRBD1. The CDR3 is 17 amino acids. The V and J ends lost 2 bases and 2 bases, in that order; junction bases with no gene match: 6. Germline assignment: CDR1 SGHAT and CDR2 FQNNGV. CDR3 DNA: TGTGCCAGCAGCTTAAATCGGGACAGGGCTAACACCGGGGAGCTGTTTTTT. This sequence encodes CASSLNRDRANTGELFF.

The V call is TRBV6-5, the J call TRBJ1-2; no clear D gene. Trimming shortened V by 4 bases and J by 4 bases, and 13 bases separated the two germline ends. CDR1 and CDR2 from the germline V gene are MNHEY and SVGAGI. CDR3 size: 14 residues. The CDR3 region has the DNA TGTGCCAGCAGTTTGGAGGTTTTCGGCTATGGCTACACCTTC. Its protein is CASSLEVFGYGYTF.

This clonotype has at least ten counts. The V call is TRBV20-1, the J call TRBJ1-5; D call uncertain. Germline V gives CDR1 DFQATT, CDR2 SNEGSKA (reference sequence). The length of the CDR3 is 14 residues. V was pared by 1 base and J by 0 bases, with 7 bases between. CDR3 coding DNA: TGCAGTGCTAGAGTAGCCAATAGCAATCAGCCCCAGCATTTT. It yields the protein CSARVANSNQPQHF.

This clonotype was detected many times. The gene calls are TRBV6-2 or TRBV6-3 and TRBJ2-7, with 7 bases that match TRBD2. V lost 2 bases and J lost 1; bases outside the gene matches: 5. Germline CDR1 and CDR2: MNHEY and SVGEGT. This CDR3 spans 15 amino acids. The CDR3 DNA sequence: TGTGCCAGCAGTTACACGGGGAGGGTGTCCTACGAGCAGTACTTC. It encodes CASSYTGRVSYEQYF.

This clonotype was seen repeatedly, ten times or more. The V and J genes are TRBV20-1 and TRBJ1-2; D is possibly TRBD1 (6 bases). Per germline, CDR1 DFQATT and CDR2 SNEGSKA (reference sequence). Trimming removed 6 bases at V and 10 bases at J, with 15 bases between. The CDR3 is made up of 11 amino acids. The CDR3 region has the DNA TGCAGTGCCGAGCCGGGACACTACTACACCTTC. This encodes CSAEPGHYYTF.

This clonotype appeared a few times. The chain employs TRBV15 and TRBJ2-5, with TRBD1 identical over 8 bases. The CDR3 runs to 14 residues. The ends lost 11 bases at V and 7 bases at J; junction bases unmatched: 15. CDR1 LNHNV and CDR2 YYDKDF come from the germline V gene (reference sequence). DNA for the CDR3: TGTGCCGCCGACAGGGGCGACGGTCTAGGGACCCAGTACTTC. Encoded protein: CAADRGDGLGTQYF.

V gene TRBV12-3 or TRBV12-4 combines with J gene TRBJ2-7; 9 bases line up with TRBD2. CDR3 size: 14 residues. The trim removed 3 bases at V and 4 bases at J, leaving 4 bases unmatched. The CDR3 DNA reads as TGTGCCAGCAGTTTGGTGCGGGAGGGGTACGAGCAGTACTTC. Protein: CASSLVREGYEQYF.

This clonotype was picked up many times. The chain is built from TRBV19 and TRBJ2-5, with unresolved D. The length of the CDR3 is 15 residues. The V gene's germline CDR1 is LNHDA and CDR2 SQIVND (reference sequence). Trimming took 5 bases from V and 5 from J, leaving 18 bases between them. For the CDR3, the DNA is TGTGCCAGTAGTCCCCGTGGCAGAACCTGGGAGACCCAGTACTTC. It translates to CASSPRGRTWETQYF.

This clonotype has a count of ten or more. The chain is built from TRBV12-3 or TRBV12-4 and TRBJ1-1; D call uncertain. This CDR3 region has 14 residues. V gave up 6 bases and J gave up 0 bases, with 11 bases separating them. The CDR3, as DNA: TGTGCCAGCAGCCTCCCAACGGTGAACACTGAAGCTTTCTTT. Translating it yields CASSLPTVNTEAFF.

The V gene is TRBV29-1, the J gene TRBJ2-6, with 9 bases identical to TRBD1. The junction had 4 bases not matched to a gene; V was cut back by 3 bases and J by 4 bases. Germline loops: CDR1 SQVTM, CDR2 ANQGSEA. The CDR3 consists of 15 residues. The CDR3 DNA reads TGCAGCGTTGAGGGACAGGGACAGGGGGCCAACGTCCTGACTTTC. Its translation: CSVEGQGQGANVLTF. Supplemented by reference TRBV29-1 and TRBJ2-6, the full variable domain reads SAVISQKPSRDICQRGTSLTIQCQVDSQVTMMFWYRQQPGQSLTLIATANQGSEATYESGFVIDKFPISRPNLTFSTLTVSNMSPEDSSIYLCSVEGQGQGANVLTFGAGSRLTVL.

The chain joins TRBV3-1 to TRBJ1-1; D is uncertain. CDR1 is LGHDT, CDR2 YNNKEL, per germline (reference sequence). CDR3 length equals 12 residues. Trimming left V 1 base short and J 8 bases short, with 8 bases between. The CDR3 coding sequence is TGTGCCAGCAGCCAAGTAGGGAGCGAAGCTTTCTTT. It specifies CASSQVGSEAFF.

The CDR3 sequence is CASSLEAAGETQYF. CDR3 DNA sequence: TGCGCCAGCAGCTTGGAGGCCGCGGGAGAGACCCAGTACTTC. The chain combines TRBV5-1 with TRBJ2-5, with D possibly TRBD2 on 5 matching bases. CDR3 length: 14 amino acids. The germline V and J ends were trimmed by 0 bases and 4 bases, with 10 bases remaining between them. CDR1 SGHRS and CDR2 YFSETQ come from the germline V gene. The full variable domain, its missing parts supplied by reference TRBV5-1 and TRBJ2-5, is KAGVTQTPRYLIKTRGQQVTLSCSPISGHRSVSWYQQTPGQGLQFLFEYFSETQRNKGNFPGRFSGRQFSNSRSEMNVSTLELGDSALYLCASSLEAAGETQYFGPGTRLLVL.